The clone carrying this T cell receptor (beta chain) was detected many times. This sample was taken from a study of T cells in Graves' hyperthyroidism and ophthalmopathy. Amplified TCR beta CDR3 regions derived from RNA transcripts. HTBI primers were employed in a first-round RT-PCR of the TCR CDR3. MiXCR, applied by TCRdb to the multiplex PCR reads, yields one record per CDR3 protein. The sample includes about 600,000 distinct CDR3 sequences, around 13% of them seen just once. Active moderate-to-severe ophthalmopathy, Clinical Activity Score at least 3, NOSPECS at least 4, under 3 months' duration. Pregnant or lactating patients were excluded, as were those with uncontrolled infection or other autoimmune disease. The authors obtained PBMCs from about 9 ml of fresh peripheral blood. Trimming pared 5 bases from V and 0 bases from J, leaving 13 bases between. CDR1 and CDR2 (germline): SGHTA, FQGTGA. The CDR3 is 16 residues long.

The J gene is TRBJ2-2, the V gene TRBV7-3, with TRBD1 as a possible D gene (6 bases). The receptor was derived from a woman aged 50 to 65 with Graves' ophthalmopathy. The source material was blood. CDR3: CASSPTGLANTGELFF. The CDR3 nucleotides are TGTGCCAGCAGCCCTACAGGGCTTGCGAACACCGGGGAGCTGTTTTTT.